This TCR beta chain was sequenced in a study of long-term antiretroviral therapy in people with HIV. Findings and limits, study-wide: Drawn between the mid-2000s and the late 2010s, the blood was possibly obtained under older ART regimens.

With survey level as its setting, the immunoSEQ assay was v3.0. The protocol was immunoSEQ multiplex PCR, while the TCRdb copy is restricted to in-frame clones and leaves out a portion. This sample has approximately 18,000 clones, with under 85% found just once. With regard to this clone: Its antigen is as yet unknown.

V lost 1 base and J lost 6; bases outside the gene matches: 2. Germline V gene data show CDR1 as SGHTA and CDR2 as FQGTGA. The CDR3 has 14 residues. At least two post-ART and at least one pre-ART PBMC sample were available for each donor. The input for sequencing was unsorted PBMCs, taken about 2.1 years before starting antiretroviral therapy. The receptor was derived from a man younger than 45 with HIV. The rearrangement joins TRBV7-3 to TRBJ2-2; 7 bases fit TRBD2. The CDR3 region is CASSLMGGSGELFF. CDR3 sequence (DNA): TGTGCCAGCAGCTTAATGGGGGGGTCCGGGGAGCTGTTTTTT.